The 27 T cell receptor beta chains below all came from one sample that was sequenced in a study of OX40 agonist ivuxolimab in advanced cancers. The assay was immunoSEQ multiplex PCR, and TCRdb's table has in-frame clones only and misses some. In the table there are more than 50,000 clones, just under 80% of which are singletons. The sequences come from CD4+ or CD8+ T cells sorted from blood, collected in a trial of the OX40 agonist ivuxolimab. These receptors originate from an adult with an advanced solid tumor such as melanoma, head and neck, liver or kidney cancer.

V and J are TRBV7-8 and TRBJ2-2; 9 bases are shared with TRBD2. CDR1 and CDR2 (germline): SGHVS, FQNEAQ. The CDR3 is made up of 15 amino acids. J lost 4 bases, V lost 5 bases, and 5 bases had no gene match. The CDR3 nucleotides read TGTGCCAGCAGCGCGAGCGGGGGGACCACCGGGGAGCTGTTTTTT. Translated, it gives CASSASGGTTGELFF. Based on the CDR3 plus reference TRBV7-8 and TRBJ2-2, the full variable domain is GAGVSQSPRYKVAKRGQDVALRCDPISGHVSLFWYQQALGQGPEFLTYFQNEAQLDKSGLPSDRFFAERPEGSVSTLKIQRTQQEDSAVYLCASSASGGTTGELFFGEGSRLTVL.

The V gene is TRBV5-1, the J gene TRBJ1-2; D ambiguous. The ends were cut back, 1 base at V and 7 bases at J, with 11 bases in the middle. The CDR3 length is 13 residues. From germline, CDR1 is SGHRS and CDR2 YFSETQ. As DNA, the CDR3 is TGCGCCAGCAGCTTGACGGGGAACAGTGGCTACACCTTC. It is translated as CASSLTGNSGYTF.

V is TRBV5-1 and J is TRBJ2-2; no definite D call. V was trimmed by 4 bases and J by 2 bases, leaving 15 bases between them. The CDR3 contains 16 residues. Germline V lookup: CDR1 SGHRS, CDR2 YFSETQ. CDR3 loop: CASSGRALSNTGELFF. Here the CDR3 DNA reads TGCGCCAGCAGCGGTCGGGCTCTTTCAAACACCGGGGAGCTGTTTTTT.

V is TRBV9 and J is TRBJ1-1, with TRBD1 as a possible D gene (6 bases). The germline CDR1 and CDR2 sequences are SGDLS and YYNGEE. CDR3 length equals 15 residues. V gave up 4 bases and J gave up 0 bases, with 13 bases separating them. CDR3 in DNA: TGTGCCAGCAGCCCAAGACAGGTCATGAACACTGAAGCTTTCTTT. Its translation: CASSPRQVMNTEAFF.

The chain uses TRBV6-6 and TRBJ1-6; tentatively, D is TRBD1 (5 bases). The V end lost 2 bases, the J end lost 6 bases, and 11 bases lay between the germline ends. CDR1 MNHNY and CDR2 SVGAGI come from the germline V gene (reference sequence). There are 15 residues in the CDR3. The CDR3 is CASSYGTGPNSPLHF. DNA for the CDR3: TGTGCCAGCAGTTACGGAACAGGACCTAATTCACCCCTCCACTTT.

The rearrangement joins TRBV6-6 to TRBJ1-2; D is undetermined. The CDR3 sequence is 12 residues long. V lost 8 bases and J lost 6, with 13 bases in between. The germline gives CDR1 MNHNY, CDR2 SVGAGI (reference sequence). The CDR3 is CASGITTDGYTF. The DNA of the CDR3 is TGTGCCAGCGGGATCACGACGGATGGCTACACCTTC.

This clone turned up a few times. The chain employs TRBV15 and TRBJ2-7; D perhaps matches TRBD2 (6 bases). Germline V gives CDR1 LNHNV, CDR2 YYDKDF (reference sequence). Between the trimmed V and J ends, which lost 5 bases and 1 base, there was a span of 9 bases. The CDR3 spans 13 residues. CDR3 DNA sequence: TGTGCCACCAGCTTGGGACTTTCCTACGAGCAGTACTTC. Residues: CATSLGLSYEQYF. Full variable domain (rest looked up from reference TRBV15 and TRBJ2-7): DAMVIQNPRYQVTQFGKPVTLSCSQTLNHNVMYWYQQKSSQAPKLLFHYYDKDFNNEADTPDNFQSRRPNTSFCFLDIRSPGLGDTAMYLCATSLGLSYEQYFGPGTRLTVT.

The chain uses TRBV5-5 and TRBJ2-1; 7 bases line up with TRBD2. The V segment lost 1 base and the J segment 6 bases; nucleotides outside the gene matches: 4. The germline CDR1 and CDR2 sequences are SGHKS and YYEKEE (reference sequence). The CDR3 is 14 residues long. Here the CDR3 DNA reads TGTGCCAGCAGCTTGAGACTAGCTCCCAATGAGCAGTTCTTC. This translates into CASSLRLAPNEQFF.

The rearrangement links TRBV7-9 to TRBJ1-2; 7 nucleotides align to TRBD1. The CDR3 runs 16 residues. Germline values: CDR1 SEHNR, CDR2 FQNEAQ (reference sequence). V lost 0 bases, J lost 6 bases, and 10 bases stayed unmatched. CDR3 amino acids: CASSLALPGGVDGYTF. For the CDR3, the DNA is TGTGCCAGCAGCTTAGCTCTCCCAGGGGGAGTAGATGGCTACACCTTC. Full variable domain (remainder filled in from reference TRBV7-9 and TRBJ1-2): DTGVSQNPRHKITKRGQNVTFRCDPISEHNRLYWYRQTLGQGPEFLTYFQNEAQLEKSRLLSDRFSAERPKGSFSTLEIQRTEQGDSAMYLCASSLALPGGVDGYTFGSGTRLTVV.

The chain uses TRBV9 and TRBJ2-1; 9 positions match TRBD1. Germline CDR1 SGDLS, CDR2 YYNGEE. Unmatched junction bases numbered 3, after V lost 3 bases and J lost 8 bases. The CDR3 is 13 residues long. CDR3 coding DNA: TGTGCCAGCAGCGACCGGACAGGGGATGAGCAGTTCTTC. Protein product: CASSDRTGDEQFF.

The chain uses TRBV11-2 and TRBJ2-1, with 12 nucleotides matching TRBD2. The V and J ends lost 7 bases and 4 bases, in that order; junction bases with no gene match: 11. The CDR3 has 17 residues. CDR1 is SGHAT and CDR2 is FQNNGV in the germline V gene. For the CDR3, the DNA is TGTGCCAGCAACCGACTAGCGGGAGATCGGGTTTACAATGAGCAGTTCTTC. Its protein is CASNRLAGDRVYNEQFF.

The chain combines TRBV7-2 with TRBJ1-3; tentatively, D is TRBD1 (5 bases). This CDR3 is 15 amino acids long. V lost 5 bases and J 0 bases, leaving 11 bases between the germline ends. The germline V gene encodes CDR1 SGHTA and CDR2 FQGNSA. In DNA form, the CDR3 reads TGTGCCAGCAGCCAGGGCCCTCGCTCTGGAAACACCATATATTTT. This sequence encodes CASSQGPRSGNTIYF.

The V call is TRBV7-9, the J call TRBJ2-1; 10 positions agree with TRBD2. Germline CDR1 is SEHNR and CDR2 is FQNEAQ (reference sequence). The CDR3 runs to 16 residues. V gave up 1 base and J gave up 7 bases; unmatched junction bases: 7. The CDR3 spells CASSLGSLAGVNEQFF. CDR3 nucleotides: TGTGCCAGCAGCTTAGGGAGCCTAGCGGGGGTTAATGAGCAGTTCTTC.

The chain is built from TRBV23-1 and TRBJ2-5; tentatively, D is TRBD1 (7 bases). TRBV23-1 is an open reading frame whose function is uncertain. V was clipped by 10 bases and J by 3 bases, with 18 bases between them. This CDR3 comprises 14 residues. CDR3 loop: CANYRQGGEETQYF. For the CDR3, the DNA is TGCGCCAACTACAGACAGGGCGGGGAAGAGACCCAGTACTTC.

Here the CDR3 reads CASSYRALGHEKLFF. DNA of the CDR3: TGTGCCAGCTCATACCGGGCCCTCGGTCATGAAAAACTGTTTTTT. The J gene is TRBJ1-4, the V gene TRBV18; D not resolved. Trimming shortened V by 5 bases and J by 6 bases, and 16 bases separated the two germline ends. The CDR3 is made up of 15 amino acids. Germline-derived CDR1 and CDR2 are KGHSH and LQKENI.

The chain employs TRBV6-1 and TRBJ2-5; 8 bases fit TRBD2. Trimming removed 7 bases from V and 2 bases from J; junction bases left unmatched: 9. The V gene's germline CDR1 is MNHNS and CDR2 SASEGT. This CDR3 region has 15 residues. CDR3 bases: TGTGCCAGCATCAGGTTAGCGGGGAAGCAAGAGACCCAGTACTTC. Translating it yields CASIRLAGKQETQYF.

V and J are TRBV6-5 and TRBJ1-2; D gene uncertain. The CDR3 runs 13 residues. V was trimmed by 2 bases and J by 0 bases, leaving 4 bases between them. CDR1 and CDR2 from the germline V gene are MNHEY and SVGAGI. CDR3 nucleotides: TGTGCCAGCAGTTACGGGACTAACTATGGCTACACCTTC. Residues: CASSYGTNYGYTF.

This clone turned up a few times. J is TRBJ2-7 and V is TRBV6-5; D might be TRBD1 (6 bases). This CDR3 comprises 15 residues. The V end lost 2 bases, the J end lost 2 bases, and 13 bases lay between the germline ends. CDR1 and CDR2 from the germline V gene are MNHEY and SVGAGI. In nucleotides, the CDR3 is TGTGCCAGCAGTTACAGGGGCCAGGGGACCTACGAGCAGTACTTC. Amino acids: CASSYRGQGTYEQYF.

The CDR3 bases are TGTGCCAGCAGCTTGGTCCCCATTGGGGGAAGGAACGAGCAGTACTTC. Protein: CASSLVPIGGRNEQYF. This chain connects TRBV5-4 to TRBJ2-7, with D perhaps assigned TRBD1 or TRBD2 (5 bases each). Trimming left V 0 bases short and J 5 bases short, with 18 bases between. This CDR3 comprises 16 residues. Germline V CDR1 and CDR2: SGHNT, YYREEE (reference sequence).

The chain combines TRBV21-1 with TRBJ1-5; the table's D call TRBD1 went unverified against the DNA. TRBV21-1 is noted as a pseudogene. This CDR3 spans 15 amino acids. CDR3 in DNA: TGTGCCAGCAGCTCACAGGGGGCGCGGATTCAGCCCCAGCATTTT. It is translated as CASSSQGARIQPQHF.

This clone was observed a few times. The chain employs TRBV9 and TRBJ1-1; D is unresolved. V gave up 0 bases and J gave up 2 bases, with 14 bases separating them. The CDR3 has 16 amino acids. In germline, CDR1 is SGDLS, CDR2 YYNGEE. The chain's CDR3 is CASSVAGGLSNTEAFF. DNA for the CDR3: TGTGCCAGCAGCGTAGCTGGAGGACTCAGCAACACTGAAGCTTTCTTT.

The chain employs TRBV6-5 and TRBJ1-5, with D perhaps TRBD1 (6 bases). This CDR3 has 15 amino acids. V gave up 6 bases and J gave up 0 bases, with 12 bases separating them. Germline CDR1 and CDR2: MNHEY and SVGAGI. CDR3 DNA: TGTGCCAGCAGCAGGGGACGTTATAGCAATCAGCCCCAGCATTTT. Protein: CASSRGRYSNQPQHF.

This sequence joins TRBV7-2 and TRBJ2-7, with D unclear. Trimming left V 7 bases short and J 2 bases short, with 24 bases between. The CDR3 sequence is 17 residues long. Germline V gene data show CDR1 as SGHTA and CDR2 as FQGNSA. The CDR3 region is CASTPPRLQDQTYEQYF. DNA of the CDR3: TGTGCCAGCACCCCTCCACGTCTGCAGGACCAGACCTACGAGCAGTACTTC.

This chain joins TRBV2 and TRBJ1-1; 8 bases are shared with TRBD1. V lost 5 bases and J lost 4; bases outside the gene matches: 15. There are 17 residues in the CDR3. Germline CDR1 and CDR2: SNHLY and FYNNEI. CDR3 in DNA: TGTGCCAGCAGTCCGCGGATGGGCAGGGGGCCTGGCACTGAAGCTTTCTTT. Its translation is CASSPRMGRGPGTEAFF.

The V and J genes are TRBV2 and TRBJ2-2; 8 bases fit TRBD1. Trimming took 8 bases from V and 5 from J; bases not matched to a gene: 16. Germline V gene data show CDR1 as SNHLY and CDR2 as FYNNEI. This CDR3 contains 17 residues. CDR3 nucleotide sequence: TGTGCCAGCTCCAGGGGGACAGGCCCCGAGGGAACCGGGGAGCTGTTTTTT. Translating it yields CASSRGTGPEGTGELFF.

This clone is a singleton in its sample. The CDR3 DNA follows: TGTGCCAGCTCACTAGCGGGAGGGAGCTCCTACGAGCAGTACTTC. As protein: CASSLAGGSSYEQYF. The V call is TRBV18, the J call TRBJ2-7, with TRBD2 matching over 11 bases. Per germline, CDR1 KGHSH and CDR2 LQKENI. V gave up 4 bases and J gave up 0 bases; unmatched junction bases: 2. The CDR3 loop spans 15 amino acids. Full variable domain (outside the CDR3, taken from reference TRBV18 and TRBJ2-7): NAGVMQNPRHLVRRRGQEARLRCSPMKGHSHVYWYRQLPEEGLKFMVYLQKENIIDESGMPKERFSAEFPKEGPSILRIQQVVRGDSAAYFCASSLAGGSSYEQYFGPGTRLTVT.

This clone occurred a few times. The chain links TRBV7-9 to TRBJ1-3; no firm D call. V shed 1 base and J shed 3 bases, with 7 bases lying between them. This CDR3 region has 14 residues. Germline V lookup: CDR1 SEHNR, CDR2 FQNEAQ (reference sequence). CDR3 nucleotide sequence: TGTGCCAGCAGCTTAGTACTTAATGGAAACACCATATATTTT. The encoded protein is CASSLVLNGNTIYF.